Below are 31 T cell receptor beta chains sequenced from a single sample in a study of T cells in Graves' hyperthyroidism and ophthalmopathy. Amplified regions were TCR beta CDR3 sequences from RNA transcripts. TCR CDR3 regions were first amplified by RT-PCR with HTBI primers. TCRdb used MiXCR to reprocess the multiplex PCR reads, holding one entry per CDR3 protein. The data contain around 300,000 distinct CDR3 sequences, over 12% of them singletons. The sequenced material came from blood. These receptors all stem from a woman between 45 and 65 years old with Graves' hyperthyroidism that later progressed to Graves' ophthalmopathy.

Ten or more counts support this clonotype. This chain uses TRBV6-2 or TRBV6-3 with TRBJ1-1, with 8 nucleotides matching TRBD1. Germline V gene sequence: CDR1 MNHEY, CDR2 SVGEGT. Unmatched junction bases numbered 2, after V lost 7 bases and J lost 1 base. The CDR3 extends over 13 amino acids. The CDR3 region has the DNA TGTGCCAGCATAGGACAGGGGAACACTGAAGCTTTCTTT. Its protein is CASIGQGNTEAFF.

At least ten counts were recorded for this clonotype. V and J are TRBV2 and TRBJ2-1, with D maybe TRBD1 (6 bases). CDR3 length equals 11 residues. V shed 6 bases and J shed 8 bases, with 8 bases lying between them. CDR1 and CDR2 from the germline V gene are SNHLY and FYNNEI. The CDR3 reads CASSGTHEQFF. In DNA form, the CDR3 reads TGTGCCAGCAGCGGGACACATGAGCAGTTCTTC.

This rearrangement joins TRBV5-1 to TRBJ2-6; no reliable D call. This CDR3 is built from 17 residues. V dropped 0 bases and J dropped 3 bases, with 13 bases sitting between them. The germline gives CDR1 SGHRS, CDR2 YFSETQ. Here the CDR3 DNA reads TGCGCCAGCAGCTTGGCTGTGGCGGTGGGTGGGGCCAACGTCCTGACTTTC. Its protein is CASSLAVAVGGANVLTF. The full variable domain, rest sourced from reference TRBV5-1 and TRBJ2-6, is KAGVTQTPRYLIKTRGQQVTLSCSPISGHRSVSWYQQTPGQGLQFLFEYFSETQRNKGNFPGRFSGRQFSNSRSEMNVSTLELGDSALYLCASSLAVAVGGANVLTFGAGSRLTVL.

This clonotype was counted between two and nine times. The CDR3 nucleotides read TGTGCCAGTCGGGCCGTTAGGAGAGGCACTGAAGCTTTCTTT. It yields the protein CASRAVRRGTEAFF. The chain uses TRBV6-1 and TRBJ1-1; D is uncertain. V lost 9 bases to trimming and J lost 4 bases, with 18 bases between them. The CDR3 covers 14 residues. Germline V gene sequence: CDR1 MNHNS, CDR2 SASEGT.

Only a few counts were recorded for this clonotype. The chain uses TRBV3-1 and TRBJ2-7; 10 nucleotides agree with TRBD2. Germline lookup yields CDR1 LGHDT and CDR2 YNNKEL (reference sequence). V shed 4 bases and J 1 base; nucleotides not matched to a gene: 4. There are 15 residues in the CDR3. The CDR3 DNA reads as TGTGCCAGCAGCCGCTTAGCGGGAGGTTCCTACGAGCAGTACTTC. It codes for CASSRLAGGSYEQYF.

This clonotype was found many times. The rearrangement links TRBV3-1 to TRBJ1-2, with 9 bases lining up with TRBD1. V shed 2 bases, J shed 1 base, and the junction held 11 bases outside the gene matches. Per germline, CDR1 LGHDT and CDR2 YNNKEL (reference sequence). The CDR3 has 18 residues. CDR3 protein: CASSQSAGTGTLNYGYTF. The DNA of the CDR3 is TGTGCCAGCAGCCAAAGCGCCGGGACAGGGACCCTTAACTATGGCTACACCTTC. The variable domain in full, with the rest retrieved from reference TRBV3-1 and TRBJ1-2, is DTAVSQTPKYLVTQMGNDKSIKCEQNLGHDTMYWYKQDSKKFLKIMFSYNNKELIINETVPNRFSPKSPDKAHLNLHINSLELGDSAVYFCASSQSAGTGTLNYGYTFGSGTRLTVV.

This clonotype was observed many times. The chain employs TRBV7-3 and TRBJ2-1; D not resolved. Germline loops: CDR1 SGHTA, CDR2 FQGTGA. The V end was cut by 0 bases, the J end by 0 bases, with 6 bases between. This CDR3 is built from 15 residues. The CDR3 reads CASSLTGDSYNEQFF. The CDR3 bases are TGTGCCAGCAGCTTAACCGGTGACTCCTACAATGAGCAGTTCTTC.

This clonotype occurred many times. The V and J genes are TRBV18 and TRBJ1-1; D is uncertain. Germline lookup yields CDR1 KGHSH and CDR2 LQKENI. The V end was cut by 6 bases, the J end by 0 bases, with 8 bases between. The CDR3 extends over 13 amino acids. The CDR3 spells CASSIHLNTEAFF. CDR3 bases: TGTGCCAGCTCGATACACCTGAACACTGAAGCTTTCTTT.

This clonotype was counted only a few times. A read error may be the cause here, since a much bigger clone is one base away. The genes are TRBV18 and TRBJ1-1; D unclear. The CDR3 has 12 amino acids. Germline lookup yields CDR1 KGHSH and CDR2 LQKENI. V was shortened by 8 bases and J by 8 bases, with 15 bases between the two germline ends. CDR3 bases: TGTGCCAGCCCTTCCATCCTTACGGAAGCTTTCTTT. It yields the protein CASPSILTEAFF.

The genes are TRBV18 and TRBJ2-7; no firm D call. CDR1 and CDR2 from the germline V gene are KGHSH and LQKENI. The CDR3 is 13 amino acids. V was pared by 2 bases and J by 2 bases, with 7 bases between. The CDR3 sequence is CASSPNSPYEQYF. The CDR3 region has the DNA TGTGCCAGCTCACCAAACAGCCCCTACGAGCAGTACTTC. The entire variable domain, with the rest obtained from reference TRBV18 and TRBJ2-7, is as follows: NAGVMQNPRHLVRRRGQEARLRCSPMKGHSHVYWYRQLPEEGLKFMVYLQKENIIDESGMPKERFSAEFPKEGPSILRIQQVVRGDSAAYFCASSPNSPYEQYFGPGTRLTVT.

A few counts support this clonotype. This chain joins TRBV7-9 and TRBJ2-7, with 10 bases fitting TRBD1. CDR3 length equals 15 residues. CDR1 and CDR2 (germline): SEHNR, FQNEAQ (reference sequence). J was trimmed by 1 base and V by 3 bases; bases with no gene match: 3. CDR3 residues: CASSFGTGESYEQYF. The CDR3 nucleotides read TGTGCCAGCAGCTTCGGGACAGGGGAGTCCTACGAGCAGTACTTC.

This clonotype was seen ten or more times. This chain joins TRBV13 and TRBJ2-5, with D possibly being TRBD2 (5 bases). This CDR3 is built from 12 residues. Germline V CDR1 and CDR2: PRHDT, FYEKMQ (reference sequence). V gave up 3 bases and J gave up 7 bases, with 9 bases separating them. The CDR3, as DNA: TGTGCCAGCAGCTTGCGGGCTGGGACCCAGTACTTC. Its protein is CASSLRAGTQYF.

This clonotype was seen only a few times. The chain carries TRBV15 and TRBJ1-3, with D uncertain. The CDR3 loop spans 15 amino acids. The V gene lost 3 bases and the J gene lost 0 bases, with 9 bases spanning the gap. Germline values: CDR1 LNHNV, CDR2 YYDKDF (reference sequence). CDR3 bases: TGTGCCACCAGCAGTTCCGGGTTCTCTGGAAACACCATATATTTT. It translates to CATSSSGFSGNTIYF.

This rearrangement joins TRBV19 to TRBJ2-2, with D possibly matching TRBD2 (6 bases). Germline CDR1 LNHDA, CDR2 SQIVND (reference sequence). The CDR3 consists of 12 residues. The V end lost 7 bases, the J end lost 7 bases, and 10 bases lay between the germline ends. CDR3 sequence reads: CASTLGGGELFF. DNA of the CDR3: TGTGCCAGTACCTTGGGGGGCGGGGAGCTGTTTTTT.

This chain uses TRBV4-1 with TRBJ2-1; no definite D call. Between the trimmed V and J ends, which lost 3 bases and 3 bases, there was a span of 12 bases. Per the germline V gene, CDR1 is MGHRA and CDR2 is YSYEKL. The length of the CDR3 is 15 residues. CDR3 residues: CASSQVLESYNEQFF. CDR3 nucleotide sequence: TGCGCCAGCAGCCAGGTCTTGGAGAGCTACAATGAGCAGTTCTTC.

V usage is TRBV20-1 and J usage is TRBJ2-2; 9 positions match TRBD2. Trimming took 1 base from V and 6 from J; bases not matched to a gene: 9. Germline lookup yields CDR1 DFQATT and CDR2 SNEGSKA (reference sequence). The CDR3 runs to 16 residues. The CDR3, as DNA: TGCAGTGCTAGAGGAATCGAGACTAGCGGACCCGGGGAGCTGTTTTTT. Amino acid sequence: CSARGIETSGPGELFF.

This clonotype was detected many times. This chain connects TRBV2 to TRBJ1-2; 7 bases are a match to TRBD1. The germline V gene has CDR1 SNHLY and CDR2 FYNNEI. The CDR3 loop spans 14 amino acids. The junction had 8 bases not matched to a gene; V was cut back by 8 bases and J by 2 bases. CDR3 coding DNA: TGTGCCAGCGGGGGGAGGGGGCGCAACTATGGCTACACCTTC. Its protein product is CASGGRGRNYGYTF. The full variable domain, completed using reference TRBV2 and TRBJ1-2, is EPEVTQTPSHQVTQMGQEVILRCVPISNHLYFYWYRQILGQKVEFLVSFYNNEISEKSEIFDDQFSVERPDGSNFTLKIRSTKLEDSAMYFCASGGRGRNYGYTFGSGTRLTVV.

As regards this clonotype: Mismatch with germline at one junction end may stem from a read error. The chain is built from TRBV27 and TRBJ1-2, with TRBD1 identical over 7 bases. The CDR3 totals 16 residues. Germline values: CDR1 MNHEY, CDR2 SMNVEV (reference sequence). CDR3: CPSRGPGQLFRFGYTF. CDR3 sequence (DNA): TGTCCCAGCAGGGGACCGGGACAGCTATTCCGCTTTGGCTACACCTTC.

This clonotype came up many times. The chain couples TRBV14 to TRBJ2-1, with 11 bases lining up with TRBD2. Germline V CDR1 and CDR2: SGHDN, FVKESK. J gave up 5 bases and V 3 bases, and 9 bases lay outside the gene matches. The CDR3 runs to 17 residues. The CDR3 DNA reads TGTGCCAGCAGCCACTTGTCCGGACTAGCGGGCGACAATGAGCAGTTCTTC. Translation gives CASSHLSGLAGDNEQFF. Drawing the rest from reference TRBV14 and TRBJ2-1, the complete variable domain is EAGVTQFPSHSVIEKGQTVTLRCDPISGHDNLYWYRRVMGKEIKFLLHFVKESKQDESGMPNNRFLAERTGGTYSTLKVQPAELEDSGVYFCASSHLSGLAGDNEQFFGPGTRLTVL.

At least ten counts were recorded for this clonotype. The V gene is TRBV7-6, the J gene TRBJ1-6; D is unresolved. V was pared by 3 bases and J by 10 bases, with 10 bases between. The germline gives CDR1 SGHVS, CDR2 FNYEAQ. CDR3 length equals 13 residues. The CDR3 DNA sequence: TGTGCCAGCAGCTTGGGTTCCTTCTCACCCCTCCACTTT. Protein product: CASSLGSFSPLHF.

This clonotype was detected many times. This sequence joins TRBV7-6 and TRBJ2-3, with no clear D. CDR1 is SGHVS, CDR2 FNYEAQ, per germline. Between the trimmed V and J ends, which lost 1 base and 5 bases, there was a span of 10 bases. The CDR3 contains 14 residues. CDR3 sequence reads: CASSLGPSRDTQYF. The CDR3 DNA is TGTGCCAGCAGCTTAGGACCCAGTCGAGATACGCAGTATTTT.

In this sample, this clonotype turned up a few times. A junction end diverges from the germline sequence, so it may reflect a read error. The chain combines TRBV28 with TRBJ2-4, with D unresolved. The germline V gene encodes CDR1 MDHEN and CDR2 SYDVKM. The CDR3 has 12 residues. The CDR3 nucleotides read TGTGCCAGCAGTACCGATCCCGTTAAATCGGACTTC. It encodes CASSTDPVKSDF.

The gene calls are TRBV7-9 and TRBJ1-2; D not resolved. V was clipped by 5 bases and J by 3 bases, with 10 bases between them. The CDR3 extends over 13 amino acids. Per germline, CDR1 SEHNR and CDR2 FQNEAQ (reference sequence). CDR3 coding DNA: TGTGCCAGCAGCCCGAGTTTAGACTATGGCTACACCTTC. It is translated as CASSPSLDYGYTF.

The genes are TRBV9 and TRBJ1-1; the match to TRBD1 covers 8 bases. V lost 2 bases, J lost 2 bases, and 2 bases stayed unmatched. The CDR3 sequence is 14 residues long. CDR1 and CDR2 (germline): SGDLS, YYNGEE. The CDR3: CASSVDRDNTEAFF. The CDR3 DNA is TGTGCCAGCAGCGTGGACAGGGATAACACTGAAGCTTTCTTT.

V is TRBV6-1 and J is TRBJ2-7; D may correspond to TRBD1 or TRBD2 (5 bases each). The CDR3 length is 14 residues. Trimming removed 10 bases at V and 0 bases at J, with 16 bases between. Germline values: CDR1 MNHNS, CDR2 SASEGT. The CDR3 is CATTSTADSYEQYF. The CDR3 DNA reads TGTGCCACCACGTCGACAGCGGACTCCTACGAGCAGTACTTC.

The table lists this clonotype with a count of one. This chain connects TRBV7-3 to TRBJ2-1; 7 bases are a match to TRBD2. Germline CDR1 is SGHTA and CDR2 is FQGTGA. This CDR3 comprises 15 residues. V gave up 1 base and J gave up 1 base; unmatched junction bases: 1. For the CDR3, the DNA is TGTGCCAGCAGCTTAAACGGGAGGTCCTACAATGAGCAGTTCTTC. Its protein product is CASSLNGRSYNEQFF. Complete variable domain (other parts from reference TRBV7-3 and TRBJ2-1): GAGVSQTPSNKVTEKGKYVELRCDPISGHTALYWYRQSLGQGPEFLIYFQGTGAADDSGLPNDRFFAVRPEGSVSTLKIQRTERGDSAVYLCASSLNGRSYNEQFFGPGTRLTVL.

This clonotype appeared many times. J is TRBJ2-1 and V is TRBV3-1, with D perhaps matching TRBD1 or TRBD2 (5 bases each). The germline V gene encodes CDR1 LGHDT and CDR2 YNNKEL (reference sequence). The CDR3 contains 13 residues. Trimming took off 3 bases at V and 12 bases at J, with 15 bases between the two ends. The CDR3 region is CASSQVGTPWQFF. The CDR3 DNA reads TGTGCCAGCAGCCAGGTCGGGACCCCATGGCAGTTCTTC.

This clonotype was found many times. This chain connects TRBV7-9 to TRBJ2-7; 9 bases align to TRBD2. The CDR3 totals 16 residues. J gave up 2 bases and V 5 bases, and 10 bases lay outside the gene matches. The germline V gene encodes CDR1 SEHNR and CDR2 FQNEAQ (reference sequence). In DNA, the CDR3 is TGTGCCAGCAGCCCTCTTGGGCAGCGGGAGGCCTACGAGCAGTACTTC. Its translation is CASSPLGQREAYEQYF.

At least ten counts were recorded for this clonotype. The chain combines TRBV6-1 with TRBJ2-7, with TRBD2 identical over 11 bases. Germline assignment: CDR1 MNHNS and CDR2 SASEGT. CDR3 length equals 15 residues. J was trimmed by 5 bases and V by 5 bases; bases with no gene match: 8. CDR3 DNA: TGTGCCAGCAGTCCGACTAGCGGGATAGCGGACGAGCAGTACTTC. Its protein product is CASSPTSGIADEQYF.

This chain links TRBV6-4 with TRBJ2-1; D is ambiguous. V was shortened by 3 bases and J by 6 bases, with 6 bases between the two germline ends. The CDR3 length is 12 residues. Germline lookup yields CDR1 MRHNA and CDR2 SNTAGT. The CDR3 region has the DNA TGTGCCAGCAGTGATCAGTTCAATGAGCAGTTCTTC. It yields the protein CASSDQFNEQFF.

This clonotype was found many times. This chain uses TRBV9 with TRBJ2-2; 11 bases are a match to TRBD2. The CDR3 runs 15 residues. Germline assignment: CDR1 SGDLS and CDR2 YYNGEE. J was trimmed by 5 bases and V by 3 bases; bases with no gene match: 3. The DNA of the CDR3 is TGTGCCAGCAGCGGGACTAGCGGGTATACCGGGGAGCTGTTTTTT. Translating gives CASSGTSGYTGELFF.